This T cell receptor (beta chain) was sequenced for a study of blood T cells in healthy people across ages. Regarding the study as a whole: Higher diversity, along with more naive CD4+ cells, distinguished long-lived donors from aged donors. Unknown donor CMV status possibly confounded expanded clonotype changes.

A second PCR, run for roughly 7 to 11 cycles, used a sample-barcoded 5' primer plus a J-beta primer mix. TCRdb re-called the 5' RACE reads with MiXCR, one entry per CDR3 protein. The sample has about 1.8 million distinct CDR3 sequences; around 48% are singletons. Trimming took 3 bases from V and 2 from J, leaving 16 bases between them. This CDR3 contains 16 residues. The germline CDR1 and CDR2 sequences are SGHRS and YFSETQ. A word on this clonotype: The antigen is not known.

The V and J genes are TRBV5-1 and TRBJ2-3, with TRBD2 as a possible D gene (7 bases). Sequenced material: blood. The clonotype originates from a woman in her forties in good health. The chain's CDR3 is CASSSWGGGATDTQYF. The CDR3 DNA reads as TGCGCCAGCAGCTCCTGGGGCGGGGGCGCCACAGATACGCAGTATTTT.